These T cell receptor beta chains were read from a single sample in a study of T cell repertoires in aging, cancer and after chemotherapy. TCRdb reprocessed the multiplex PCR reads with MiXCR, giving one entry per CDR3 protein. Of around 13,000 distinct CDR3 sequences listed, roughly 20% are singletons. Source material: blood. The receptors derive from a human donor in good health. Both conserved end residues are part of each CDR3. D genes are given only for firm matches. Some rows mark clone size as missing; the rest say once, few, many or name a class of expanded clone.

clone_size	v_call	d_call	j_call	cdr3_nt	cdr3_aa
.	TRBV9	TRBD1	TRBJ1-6	TGTGCCAGCAGCGTAGATGGACAGGGGGCTTCACCCCTCCACTTT	CASSVDGQGASPLHF
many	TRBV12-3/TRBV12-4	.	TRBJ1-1	TGTGCCAGCAGTTTGACAGATGAAGCTTTCTTT	CASSLTDEAFF
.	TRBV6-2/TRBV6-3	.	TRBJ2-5	TGTGCCAGCAGAGAACTAGCCCAAGAGACCCAGTACTTC	CASRELAQETQYF
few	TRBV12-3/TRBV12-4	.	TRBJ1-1	TGTGCCAGCAGACTCTTCAACAGGTACACTGAAGCTTTCTTT	CASRLFNRYTEAFF
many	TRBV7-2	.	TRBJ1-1	TGTGCCAGCAGCTTGGGGGGCCTAACTGAAGCTTTCTTT	CASSLGGLTEAFF
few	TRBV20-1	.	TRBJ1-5	TGCAGTGCTACTTGGGGCAGTGGAGAGCCCCAGCATTTT	CSATWGSGEPQHF
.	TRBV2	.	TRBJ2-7	TGTGCCAGCAGTGCCAGCCGCCAGTACTTC	CASSASRQYF
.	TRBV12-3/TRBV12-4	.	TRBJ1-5	TGTGCCAGCAGTCCCGGACAGTTCCAGCCCCAGCATTTT	CASSPGQFQPQHF
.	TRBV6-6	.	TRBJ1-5	TGTGCCAGCAGTTTAGCCGCCAATCAGCCCCAGCATTTT	CASSLAANQPQHF
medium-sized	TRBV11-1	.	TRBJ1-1	TGTGCCAGCAGCTTAGGACCGATGAACACTGAAGCTTTCTTT	CASSLGPMNTEAFF
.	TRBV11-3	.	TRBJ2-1	TGTGCCAGCAGCCCCTGGAAAGCGGGCCCCAATGAGCAGTTCTTC	CASSPWKAGPNEQFF
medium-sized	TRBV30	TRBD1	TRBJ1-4	TGTGCCTGGAGTGTAATCTGGACAGGGCGAGAGGAAAAACTGTTTTTT	CAWSVIWTGREEKLFF
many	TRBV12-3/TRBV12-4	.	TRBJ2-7	TGTGCCAGCAGTTTCCTCCCCCCCAATTACGAGCAGTACTTC	CASSFLPPNYEQYF
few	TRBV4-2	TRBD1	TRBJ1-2	TGTGCCAGCAGCCTACAGGGGGCCGTCACCTTC	CASSLQGAVTF
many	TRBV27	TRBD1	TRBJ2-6	TGTGCCAGCAGCGGGCTCGGACAGGACTTCTCTGGGGCCAACGTCCTGACTTTC	CASSGLGQDFSGANVLTF
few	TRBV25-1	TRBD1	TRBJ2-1	TGTGCCAGCAGGGAAGGACAGGTTGGATCCTACAATGAGCAGTTCTTC	CASREGQVGSYNEQFF
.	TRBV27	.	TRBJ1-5	TGTGCCAGCAGTTCATCCTCTCGGAGTCAGCCCCAGCATTTT	CASSSSSRSQPQHF
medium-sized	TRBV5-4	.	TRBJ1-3	TGTGCCAGCAGCCTCGGACAGAAAGGAAACACCATATATTTT	CASSLGQKGNTIYF
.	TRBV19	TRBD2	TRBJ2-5	TGTGCCAGTAGTATCGGGACTAGCGGGGGTGTCCAAGAGACCCAGTACTTC	CASSIGTSGGVQETQYF
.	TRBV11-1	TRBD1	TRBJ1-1	TGTGCCAGCAGACGGGGGACAGGGGGCGGTGAAGCTTTCTTT	CASRRGTGGGEAFF
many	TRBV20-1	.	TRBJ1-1	TGCAGTGCTACTGAATGGGTGAACACTGAAGCTTTCTTT	CSATEWVNTEAFF
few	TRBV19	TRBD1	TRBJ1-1	TGTGCCAGTAGTCCTCTCCCGACAGGGGCCTACAGGGGGAACACTGAAGCTTTCTTT	CASSPLPTGAYRGNTEAFF
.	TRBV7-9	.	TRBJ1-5	TGTGCCAGCAGCTTGGGTCGACAGGCCGGGGGGCCCCAGCATTTT	CASSLGRQAGGPQHF
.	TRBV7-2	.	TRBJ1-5	TGTGCCAGCAGCTTAGCGACCGGGGGGGTTCAGCCCCAGCATTTT	CASSLATGGVQPQHF
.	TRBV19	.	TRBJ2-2	TGTGCCAGTAGGGCGGGGATAGGGGACACCGGGGAGCTGTTTTTT	CASRAGIGDTGELFF
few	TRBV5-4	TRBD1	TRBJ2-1	TGTGCCAGCAGCTCAACCGGGACAGCCAATGAGCAGTTCTTC	CASSSTGTANEQFF
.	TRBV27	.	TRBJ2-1	TGTGCCAGCAGTTTCCGGGAAAGGTATGACCAGTTCTTC	CASSFRERYDQFF
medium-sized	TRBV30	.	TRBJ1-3	TGTGCCTGGAGACACTCTGGAAACACCATATATTTT	CAWRHSGNTIYF
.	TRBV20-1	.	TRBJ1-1	TGCAGTGCTAGAGATCCAGACCCATGGGGAGATAGAACTGAAGCTTTCTTT	CSARDPDPWGDRTEAFF
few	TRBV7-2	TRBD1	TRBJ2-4	TGTGCCAGCAGCTCCCTCAAAGAACCTCCGGGACAGCATAAAAACATTCAGTACTTC	CASSSLKEPPGQHKNIQYF
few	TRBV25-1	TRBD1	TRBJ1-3	TGTGCCAGCAGTGAATATACAGGGGGCGTGGGAAACACCATATATTTT	CASSEYTGGVGNTIYF
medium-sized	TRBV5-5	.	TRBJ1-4	TGTGCCAGCAGCTTGGTTATAGGGGATAGAGGTGAAAAACTGTTTTTT	CASSLVIGDRGEKLFF
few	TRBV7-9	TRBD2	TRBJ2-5	TGTGCCAGCAGCCACGGGGGGGGTATCCAAGAGACCCAGTACTTC	CASSHGGGIQETQYF
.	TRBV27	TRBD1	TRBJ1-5	TGTACCAGCAGTCCCCTGGTGGGGACAGGGCAGCCCCAGCATTTT	CTSSPLVGTGQPQHF
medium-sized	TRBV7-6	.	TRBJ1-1	TGTGCCAGCAGCCGGTTGGGCTCGAACACTGAAGCTTTCTTT	CASSRLGSNTEAFF
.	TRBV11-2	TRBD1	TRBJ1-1	TGTGCCAGCAGCTCCGCAGGGGGCCTTAACACTGAAGCTTTCTTT	CASSSAGGLNTEAFF
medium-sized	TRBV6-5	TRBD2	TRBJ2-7	TGTGCCAGCAACACCCCGGGGGGAGAGCAGTACTTC	CASNTPGGEQYF
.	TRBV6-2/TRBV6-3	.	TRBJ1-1	TGTGCCAGCAACCGGGGGCGCGACACTGGAGCTTTCTTT	CASNRGRDTGAFF
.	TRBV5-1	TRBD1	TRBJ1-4	TGCGCCAGCAGCTCCGGGGGGACAGCCACCCCAACTAATGAAAAACTGTTTTTT	CASSSGGTATPTNEKLFF
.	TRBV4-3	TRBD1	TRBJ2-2	TGCGCCAGCAGCCAGGGGACAGGGAGGGCCGGGGAGCTGTTTTTT	CASSQGTGRAGELFF
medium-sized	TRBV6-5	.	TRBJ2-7	TGTGCCAGCAGTTACGACACCTTCTACGAGCAGTACTTC	CASSYDTFYEQYF
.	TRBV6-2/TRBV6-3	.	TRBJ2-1	TGTGCCAGCAGTGCCTTAGGGTATGAGCAGTTCTTC	CASSALGYEQFF
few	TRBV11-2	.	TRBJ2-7	TGTGCCAGCAGTTCCACCAGGGTCCACGAGCAGTACTTC	CASSSTRVHEQYF
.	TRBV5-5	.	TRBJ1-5	TGTGCCAGCAGCTCCGGACAGCCTTATAGCAATCAGCCCCAGCATTTT	CASSSGQPYSNQPQHF
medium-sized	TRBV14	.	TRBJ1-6	TGTGCCAGCAACCGGCGAACAAATTCACCCCTCCACTTT	CASNRRTNSPLHF
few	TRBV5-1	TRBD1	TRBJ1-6	TGCGCCAGCAGCCTGGGACAGGGTAATTCACCCCTCCACTTT	CASSLGQGNSPLHF
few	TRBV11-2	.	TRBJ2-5	TGTGCCAGCAGCCCCCGGGGCTACCAAGAGACCCAGTACTTC	CASSPRGYQETQYF
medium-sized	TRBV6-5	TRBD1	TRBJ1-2	TGTGCCAGCAAAACAGGGGGGTCCAACTATGGCTACACCTTC	CASKTGGSNYGYTF
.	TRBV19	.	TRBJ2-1	TGTGCCAGTAGTCGGGGGGCCCGATACAATGAGCAGTTCTTC	CASSRGARYNEQFF
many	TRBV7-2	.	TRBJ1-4	TGTGCCAGCAGCTTAGGTCAGAATAATGAAAAACTGTTTTTT	CASSLGQNNEKLFF
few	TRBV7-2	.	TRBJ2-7	TGTGCCAGCAGCTTTTTGGGGGGCGGGGGTAGTACTTACGAGCAGTACTTC	CASSFLGGGGSTYEQYF
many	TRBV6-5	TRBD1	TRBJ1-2	TGTGCCAGCAGTTACCTACAGGGGGCCGGTGGCTACACCTTC	CASSYLQGAGGYTF